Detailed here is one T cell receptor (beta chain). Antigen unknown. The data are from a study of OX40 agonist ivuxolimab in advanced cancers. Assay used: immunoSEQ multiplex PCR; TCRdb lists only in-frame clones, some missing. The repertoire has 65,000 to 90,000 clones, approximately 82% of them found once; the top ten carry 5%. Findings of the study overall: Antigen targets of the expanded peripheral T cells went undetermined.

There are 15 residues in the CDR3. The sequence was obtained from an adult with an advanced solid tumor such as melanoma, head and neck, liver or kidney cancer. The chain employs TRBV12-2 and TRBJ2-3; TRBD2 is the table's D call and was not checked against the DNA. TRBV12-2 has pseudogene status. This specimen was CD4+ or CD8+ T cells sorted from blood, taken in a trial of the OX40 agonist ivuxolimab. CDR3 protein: CASRFSGRAPDTQYF. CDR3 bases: TGTGCAAGTCGCTTTAGCGGGAGGGCCCCAGATACGCAGTATTTT.